This entry lists 15 T cell receptor beta chains sequenced from one sample in a study of T-cell reconstitution after alpha-beta-depleted transplantation in children. Construction of the TCRbeta library involved unique molecular identifiers. TCRdb used MiXCR to reprocess the PCR reads, holding one entry per CDR3 protein. This sample has 500,000 to 600,000 distinct CDR3 sequences, with 30% to 35% found just once. The sequenced sample was PBMCs from the stem cell graft donor, obtained from the stem cell graft. The receptors stem from a human donor who donated a stem cell graft to a child with aplastic anemia.

This chain joins TRBV20-1 and TRBJ1-6, with D unclear. With 4 bases removed from V and 0 bases from J, the gap between germline ends came to 10 bases. Per germline, CDR1 DFQATT and CDR2 SNEGSKA (reference sequence). The CDR3 has 15 residues. The CDR3 DNA reads TGCAGTGCTATTAGTGGCAGCTCCTATAATTCACCCCTCCACTTT. It is translated as CSAISGSSYNSPLHF.

The rearrangement uses TRBV12-3 or TRBV12-4 and TRBJ2-7; 9 nucleotides align to TRBD1. The CDR3 covers 15 residues. The ends lost 3 bases at V and 5 bases at J; junction bases unmatched: 8. CDR3 coding DNA: TGTGCCAGCAGTTTGGTAGGGACAGGGTCCAACGAGCAGTACTTC. Residues: CASSLVGTGSNEQYF.

This clonotype has only a few counts. The V and J genes are TRBV9 and TRBJ1-2; TRBD1 is a possible D gene (6 bases). CDR1 and CDR2 (germline): SGDLS, YYNGEE. This CDR3 is built from 16 residues. Trimming left V 0 bases short and J 4 bases short, with 16 bases between. The CDR3 reads CASSVAGAGGGYGYTF. The CDR3, as DNA: TGTGCCAGCAGCGTAGCTGGTGCGGGGGGCGGCTATGGCTACACCTTC.

This chain connects TRBV6-1 to TRBJ2-3; 7 bases agree with TRBD1. This CDR3 has 17 residues. V shed 3 bases and J 1 base; nucleotides not matched to a gene: 10. Germline V lookup: CDR1 MNHNS, CDR2 SASEGT. The CDR3, as DNA: TGTGCCAGCAGTGAGGCCCACAGGGGTCTTGGCACAGATACGCAGTATTTT. Protein: CASSEAHRGLGTDTQYF.

The gene calls are TRBV7-2 and TRBJ2-3, with TRBD2 matching over 11 bases. The CDR3 sequence is 15 residues long. CDR1 SGHTA and CDR2 FQGNSA come from the germline V gene. After removal of 3 bases from V and 6 bases from J, the junction contained 5 bases not matched to a gene. CDR3 in amino acids: CASSLTSGARDTQYF. CDR3 in DNA: TGTGCCAGCAGCTTGACTAGCGGGGCCCGGGATACGCAGTATTTT.

In this sample, this clonotype turned up a few times. CDR3 residues: CASSLALARDTQYF. As DNA, the CDR3 is TGCGCCAGCAGCTTGGCCCTAGCTCGAGATACGCAGTATTTT. The rearrangement links TRBV5-1 to TRBJ2-3, with D maybe TRBD2 (5 bases). Germline V gives CDR1 SGHRS, CDR2 YFSETQ. The CDR3 has 14 amino acids. Trimming took 0 bases from V and 5 from J, leaving 10 bases between them.

The chain links TRBV6-1 to TRBJ2-7; 9 nucleotides agree with TRBD1. Germline CDR1 MNHNS, CDR2 SASEGT. The CDR3 length is 14 residues. The V segment lost 5 bases and the J segment 2 bases; nucleotides outside the gene matches: 4. CDR3 region: CASSPRTGAYEQYV. The CDR3 DNA follows: TGTGCCAGCAGTCCCAGGACAGGGGCCTACGAGCAGTACGTC.

This clonotype was found a few times. The rearrangement joins TRBV30 to TRBJ2-2; the D is unclear. The CDR3 contains 12 residues. The V and J ends lost 5 bases and 3 bases respectively, with 7 bases between them. Germline assignment: CDR1 GTSNPN and CDR2 SVGIG (reference sequence). The chain's CDR3 is CAWGRDTGELFF. Here the CDR3 DNA reads TGTGCCTGGGGTCGGGACACCGGGGAGCTGTTTTTT.

This clonotype was observed a few times. This chain joins TRBV30 and TRBJ2-3; TRBD2 aligns across 12 bases. CDR3 length: 17 amino acids. Germline V gene data show CDR1 as GTSNPN and CDR2 as SVGIG (reference sequence). Losses at the gene ends were 0 bases for V and 0 bases for J; bases not matched to a gene: 4. DNA for the CDR3: TGTGCCTGGAGTGTAGCCGGACTAGCGGGGAGCACAGATACGCAGTATTTT. Its protein product is CAWSVAGLAGSTDTQYF.

This clonotype has just a few counts. The rearrangement links TRBV29-1 to TRBJ2-7, with a weak D call TRBD2 (5 bases). Germline loops: CDR1 SQVTM, CDR2 ANQGSEA. The V end lost 6 bases, the J end lost 4 bases, and 10 bases lay between the germline ends. This CDR3 spans 11 amino acids. The CDR3, as DNA: TGCAGCGTAGAACTAGAGTACGAGCAGTACTTC. This codes for CSVELEYEQYF.

The V call is TRBV11-2, the J call TRBJ2-3, with 12 positions matching TRBD2. V lost 5 bases and J lost 5; bases outside the gene matches: 14. The CDR3 totals 18 residues. Germline assignment: CDR1 SGHAT and CDR2 FQNNGV. The CDR3 DNA reads as TGTGCCAGCAGCCAACGCCAAAGACTAGCGGGAGCGAGAGATACGCAGTATTTT. Translation gives CASSQRQRLAGARDTQYF.

The CDR3 spells CSVRTRSVGEQFF. CDR3 nucleotide sequence: TGCAGCGTCCGGACTAGATCGGTCGGGGAGCAGTTCTTC. This chain connects TRBV29-1 to TRBJ2-1, with 7 bases fitting TRBD2. The V gene end was trimmed by 6 bases and the J gene end by 10 bases; junction bases not matched to a gene: 12. The CDR3 spans 13 residues. CDR1 is SQVTM, CDR2 ANQGSEA, per germline.

Only one count was recorded for this clonotype. The J gene is TRBJ2-1, the V gene TRBV7-2, with 7 bases that match TRBD1. Germline values: CDR1 SGHTA, CDR2 FQGNSA. The CDR3 is made up of 16 amino acids. The V gene end was trimmed by 4 bases and the J gene end by 8 bases; junction bases not matched to a gene: 14. CDR3 amino acids: CASSSARTGGLDEQFF. As DNA, the CDR3 is TGTGCCAGCAGCTCAGCTAGGACAGGAGGATTGGATGAGCAGTTCTTC.

The chain links TRBV20-1 to TRBJ2-7; 12 positions agree with TRBD2. Looked up from germline, CDR1 is DFQATT and CDR2 is SNEGSKA (reference sequence). Unmatched junction bases numbered 4, after V lost 4 bases and J lost 0 bases. The CDR3 is 15 residues long. In DNA form, the CDR3 reads TGCAGTGCTAACCCGACTAGCGGGAGCTCCTACGAGCAGTACTTC. Translated: CSANPTSGSSYEQYF.

This clonotype was counted many times. The chain couples TRBV7-2 to TRBJ1-5; D not certain. CDR1 SGHTA and CDR2 FQGNSA come from the germline V gene. Trimming removed 1 base from V and 5 bases from J, with 6 bases in between. This CDR3 comprises 13 residues. The CDR3 nucleotides are TGTGCCAGCAGCTTAGGGTGGGATCAGCCCCAGCATTTT. It specifies CASSLGWDQPQHF. The variable domain in full, completed from reference TRBV7-2 and TRBJ1-5, reads GAGVSQSPSNKVTEKGKDVELRCDPISGHTALYWYRQSLGQGLEFLIYFQGNSAPDKSGLPSDRFSAERTGGSVSTLTIQRTQQEDSAVYLCASSLGWDQPQHFGDGTRLSIL.